These 16 T cell receptor beta chains were all obtained from the same sample, sequenced in a study of shared clonotypes between healthy human individuals. The repertoire was sequenced with immunoSEQ multiplex PCR; TCRdb's copy has only in-frame clones and lacks some. The sample carries under 700,000 clones, roughly 95% recorded once. The naive CD8 subset, CD45RO-negative cells positively selected for CCR7, excluded terminally differentiated effector memory CD45RA+ cells. Sequencing input: naive CD8+ T cells sorted from blood. These receptors were obtained from a woman between 25 and 40 years old in good health.

The chain links TRBV28 to TRBJ2-2; a possible D gene is TRBD2 (5 bases). With 10 bases removed from V and 7 bases from J, the gap between germline ends came to 13 bases. The CDR3 is made up of 12 amino acids. The V gene's germline CDR1 is MDHEN and CDR2 SYDVKM. The CDR3 region is CATSLGYGELFF. In DNA, the CDR3 is TGTGCCACCTCACTAGGTTACGGGGAGCTGTTTTTT.

V is TRBV11-1 and J is TRBJ2-7; unclear D gene. Germline CDR1 is SGHAT and CDR2 is FQDESV (reference sequence). The V end was cut by 5 bases, the J end by 3 bases, with 8 bases between. The CDR3 has 12 amino acids. The CDR3 reads CASSPDVYEQYF. The CDR3 DNA follows: TGTGCCAGCAGCCCCGACGTCTACGAGCAGTACTTC. Full variable domain (remainder filled in from reference TRBV11-1 and TRBJ2-7): EAEVAQSPRYKITEKSQAVAFWCDPISGHATLYWYRQILGQGPELLVQFQDESVVDDSQLPKDRFSAERLKGVDSTLKIQPAELGDSAMYLCASSPDVYEQYFGPGTRLTVT.

The DNA for the CDR3 is TGCGCCAGCAGCAGAGACAGCTATAGCAATCAGCCCCAGCATTTT. Its translation: CASSRDSYSNQPQHF. The V and J genes are TRBV10-2 and TRBJ1-5; TRBD1 is a possible D gene (5 bases). Trimming stripped 6 bases from V and 0 bases from J, with 12 bases between. There are 15 residues in the CDR3. Germline V gives CDR1 WSHSY, CDR2 SAAADI.

V gene TRBV7-9 combines with J gene TRBJ2-5, with D possibly matching TRBD1 (5 bases). CDR3 length equals 16 residues. The germline CDR1 and CDR2 sequences are SEHNR and FQNEAQ (reference sequence). The ends were cut back, 6 bases at V and 5 bases at J, with 22 bases in the middle. The DNA of the CDR3 is TGTGCCAGCAGTAGTCGACAGCAACAGTCTCGGGAGACCCAGTACTTC. Encoded protein: CASSSRQQQSRETQYF.

V is TRBV28 and J is TRBJ2-3; tentatively, D is TRBD1 (5 bases). Germline V gene sequence: CDR1 MDHEN, CDR2 SYDVKM. This CDR3 contains 14 residues. V was pared by 5 bases and J by 0 bases, with 9 bases between. The DNA of the CDR3 is TGTGCCAGCAGTCGTCAGGGAAGCACAGATACGCAGTATTTT. This encodes CASSRQGSTDTQYF.

The chain links TRBV27 to TRBJ2-3; the D is unclear. The CDR3 runs 12 residues. V was trimmed by 5 bases and J by 4 bases, leaving 7 bases between them. From germline, CDR1 is MNHEY and CDR2 SMNVEV (reference sequence). The CDR3 reads CASSVFPDTQYF. Here the CDR3 DNA reads TGTGCCAGCAGTGTCTTTCCAGATACGCAGTATTTT.

In DNA form, the CDR3 reads TGTGCCAGCAGCTCAGTAGGCCCGACAGGTCGACCTCTTTATGGCTACACCTTC. Translation gives CASSSVGPTGRPLYGYTF. V usage is TRBV7-9 and J usage is TRBJ1-2; TRBD1 is a possible D gene (6 bases). Trimming took 4 bases from V and 5 from J, leaving 26 bases between them. Germline CDR1 reads SEHNR; CDR2 reads FQNEAQ (reference sequence). The CDR3 loop spans 18 amino acids.

The chain uses TRBV7-9 and TRBJ2-1; the D gene is possibly TRBD2 (5 bases). CDR1 is SEHNR, CDR2 FQNEAQ, per germline (reference sequence). The CDR3 covers 15 residues. V was shortened by 0 bases and J by 0 bases, with 6 bases between the two germline ends. The CDR3 coding sequence is TGTGCCAGCAGCTTAGCGGGGAGCTCCTACAATGAGCAGTTCTTC. Protein product: CASSLAGSSYNEQFF.

The chain employs TRBV28 and TRBJ1-4; TRBD1 aligns across 7 bases. The germline CDR1 and CDR2 sequences are MDHEN and SYDVKM. V trimming: 5 bases; J trimming: 5 bases; junction bases outside the gene matches: 8. The CDR3 has 15 amino acids. As DNA, the CDR3 is TGTGCCAGCAGTCCCCAAGGACAGGAGAATGAAAAACTGTTTTTT. Its protein product is CASSPQGQENEKLFF.

The chain combines TRBV5-6 with TRBJ1-1; D is ambiguous. The germline V and J ends were trimmed by 3 bases and 1 base, with 7 bases remaining between them. Germline V lookup: CDR1 SGHDT, CDR2 YYEEEE. This CDR3 has 13 amino acids. The CDR3 here is CASSSVGNTEAFF. CDR3 nucleotides: TGTGCCAGCAGCTCGGTGGGGAACACTGAAGCTTTCTTT.

A single count supports this clone. The chain recombines TRBV19 with TRBJ1-5; no definite D call. CDR1 is LNHDA, CDR2 SQIVND, per germline (reference sequence). V shed 8 bases and J shed 1 base, with 15 bases lying between them. This CDR3 has 15 amino acids. For the CDR3, the DNA is TGTGCCAGTCTTGTAATCCTGGGGAGCAATCAGCCCCAGCATTTT. It translates to CASLVILGSNQPQHF. Variable domain in full (rest from reference TRBV19 and TRBJ1-5): DGGITQSPKYLFRKEGQNVTLSCEQNLNHDAMYWYRQDPGQGLRLIYYSQIVNDFQKGDIAEGYSVSREKKESFPLTVTSAQKNPTAFYLCASLVILGSNQPQHFGDGTRLSIL.

The V gene is TRBV15, the J gene TRBJ1-1; 11 bases fit TRBD1. Germline CDR1 is LNHNV and CDR2 is YYDKDF (reference sequence). V dropped 4 bases and J dropped 11; count of bases not matched to a gene: 24. CDR3 length: 19 amino acids. For the CDR3, the DNA is TGTGCCACCAGCACTGCCCTCGGACAGGGGGCCTTCGACCTTCATTTGGCTTTCTTT. The encoded protein is CATSTALGQGAFDLHLAFF. The full variable domain, with the rest looked up from reference TRBV15 and TRBJ1-1, is DAMVIQNPRYQVTQFGKPVTLSCSQTLNHNVMYWYQQKSSQAPKLLFHYYDKDFNNEADTPDNFQSRRPNTSFCFLDIRSPGLGDTAMYLCATSTALGQGAFDLHLAFFGQGTRLTVV.

The chain has TRBV14 and TRBJ2-5, with TRBD1 matching 7 bases. After removal of 6 bases from V and 2 bases from J, the junction contained 9 bases not matched to a gene. The CDR3 is 15 residues long. The V gene's germline CDR1 is SGHDN and CDR2 FVKESK. The CDR3 region is CASSLTQDRQETQYF. CDR3 nucleotides: TGTGCCAGCAGTCTAACCCAGGACAGGCAAGAGACCCAGTACTTC.

The chain recombines TRBV7-8 with TRBJ1-5; D remains unclear. The CDR3 sequence is 13 residues long. CDR1 is SGHVS, CDR2 FQNEAQ, per germline. Deletions cut 8 bases from V and 0 bases from J, with 8 bases between. This CDR3 reads CASCEGSNQPQHF. CDR3 sequence (DNA): TGTGCCAGCTGCGAAGGTAGCAATCAGCCCCAGCATTTT.

This rearrangement joins TRBV29-1 to TRBJ2-7; D not resolved. Germline V CDR1 and CDR2: SQVTM, ANQGSEA. The CDR3 covers 15 residues. The ends were cut back, 7 bases at V and 2 bases at J, with 21 bases in the middle. CDR3 DNA sequence: TGCAGCGCCTGTAACCTCTCAGCGTTTCCCTACGAGCAGTACTTC. The encoded protein is CSACNLSAFPYEQYF.

J is TRBJ2-7 and V is TRBV5-4, with D possibly TRBD1 on 5 matching bases. Deletions cut 4 bases from V and 3 bases from J, with 8 bases between. The CDR3 length is 12 residues. In germline, CDR1 is SGHNT, CDR2 YYREEE (reference sequence). The CDR3 DNA reads as TGTGCCAGCAGCACTGACAGCTACGAGCAGTACTTC. Translation: CASSTDSYEQYF.